Sequencing of this T cell receptor (beta chain) was carried out in a study of response to subunit inactivated influenza vaccine. TCRdb itself ran the RT-PCR reads through MiXCR, one entry per CDR3 protein. The table includes about 700,000 distinct CDR3 sequences, about 15% detected once. Overall study findings and caveats: A suggestion made by the authors is that each seasonal influenza vaccination recruits few new T cells.

This clonotype came up a few times. Its antigen remains unknown. The CDR3 is made up of 14 amino acids. CDR1 and CDR2 (germline): MNHEY, SVGAGI. V was clipped by 2 bases and J by 7 bases; unmatched bases: 5. Source: PBMCs from blood, taken 14 days before vaccination. The clonotype was recovered from a man aged 45-60 years who received an inactivated influenza vaccine. This sequence joins TRBV6-5 and TRBJ1-1; 9 bases match TRBD1. CDR3 protein: CASSYGDRGNEAFF. The CDR3 DNA sequence: TGTGCCAGCAGTTACGGCGACAGGGGGAATGAAGCTTTCTTT.